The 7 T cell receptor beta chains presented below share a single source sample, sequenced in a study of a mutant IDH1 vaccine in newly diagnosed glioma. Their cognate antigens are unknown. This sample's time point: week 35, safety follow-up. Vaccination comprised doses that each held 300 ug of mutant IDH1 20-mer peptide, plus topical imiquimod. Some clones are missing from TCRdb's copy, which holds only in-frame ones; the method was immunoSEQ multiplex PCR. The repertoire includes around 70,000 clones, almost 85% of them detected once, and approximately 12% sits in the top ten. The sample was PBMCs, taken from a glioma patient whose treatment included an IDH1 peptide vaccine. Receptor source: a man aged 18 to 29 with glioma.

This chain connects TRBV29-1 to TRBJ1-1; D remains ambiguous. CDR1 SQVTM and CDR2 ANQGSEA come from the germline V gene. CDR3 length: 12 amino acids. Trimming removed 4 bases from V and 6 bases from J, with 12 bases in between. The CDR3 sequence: CSVGGQRAEAFF. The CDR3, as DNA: TGCAGCGTTGGAGGGCAGAGGGCTGAAGCTTTCTTT.

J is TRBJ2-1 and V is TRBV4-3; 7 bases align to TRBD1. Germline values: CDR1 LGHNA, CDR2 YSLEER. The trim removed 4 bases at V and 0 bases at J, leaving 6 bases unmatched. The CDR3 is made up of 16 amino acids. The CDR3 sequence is CASSRRQGGSYNEQFF. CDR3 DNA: TGCGCCAGCAGCCGACGACAGGGTGGCTCCTACAATGAGCAGTTCTTC.

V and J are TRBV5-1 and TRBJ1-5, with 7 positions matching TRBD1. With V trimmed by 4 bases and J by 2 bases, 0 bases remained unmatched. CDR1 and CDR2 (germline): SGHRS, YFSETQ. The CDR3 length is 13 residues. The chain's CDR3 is CASSTGGNQPQHF. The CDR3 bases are TGCGCCAGCAGCACAGGGGGCAATCAGCCCCAGCATTTT. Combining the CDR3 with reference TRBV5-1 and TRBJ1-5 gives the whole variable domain KAGVTQTPRYLIKTRGQQVTLSCSPISGHRSVSWYQQTPGQGLQFLFEYFSETQRNKGNFPGRFSGRQFSNSRSEMNVSTLELGDSALYLCASSTGGNQPQHFGDGTRLSIL.

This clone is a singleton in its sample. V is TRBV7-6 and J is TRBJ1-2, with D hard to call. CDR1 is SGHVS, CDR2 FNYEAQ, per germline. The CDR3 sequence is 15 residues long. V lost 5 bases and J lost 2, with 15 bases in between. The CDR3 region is CASSPEDKGNYGYTF. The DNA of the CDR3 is TGTGCCAGCAGCCCCGAGGATAAAGGGAACTATGGCTACACCTTC.

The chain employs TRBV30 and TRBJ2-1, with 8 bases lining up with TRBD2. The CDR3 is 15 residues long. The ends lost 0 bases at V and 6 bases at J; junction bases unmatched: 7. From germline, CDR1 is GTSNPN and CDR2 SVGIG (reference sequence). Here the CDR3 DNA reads TGTGCCTGGAGTGTACGGGGGGGACCCCGCAATGAGCAGTTCTTC. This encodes CAWSVRGGPRNEQFF.

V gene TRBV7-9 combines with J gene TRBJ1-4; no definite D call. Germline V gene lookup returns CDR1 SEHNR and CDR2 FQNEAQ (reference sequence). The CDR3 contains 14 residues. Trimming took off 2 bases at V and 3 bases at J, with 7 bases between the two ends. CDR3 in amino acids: CASSLMGSNEKLFF. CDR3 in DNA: TGTGCCAGCAGCTTAATGGGTTCTAATGAAAAACTGTTTTTT.

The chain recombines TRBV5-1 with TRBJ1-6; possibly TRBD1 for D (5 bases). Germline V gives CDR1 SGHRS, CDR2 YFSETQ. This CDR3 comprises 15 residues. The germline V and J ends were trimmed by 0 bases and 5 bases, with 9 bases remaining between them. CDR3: CASSLEGTDNSPLHF. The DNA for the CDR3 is TGCGCCAGCAGCTTGGAAGGGACTGATAATTCACCCCTCCACTTT.